Given below is one TCR beta chain in context. Its antigen remains unidentified. This sample is drawn from a study of shared clonotypes between healthy human individuals. Study-level results: Even with large depth, rarefaction showed that sorted-subset sequencing was incomplete.

Assay used: immunoSEQ multiplex PCR; TCRdb lists only in-frame clones, some missing. Here the sample spans about 2.4 million clones, 93% being singletons. This TCR came from a man younger than 30 in good health. Some clones in this sample may be carry-over from other donors' samples. Material for sequencing was naive CD4+ T cells from PBMCs. Subset here: CD45RA+ positively selected.

For the CDR3, the DNA is TGTGCCAGCAGCTGGGCCAAGCTAGAGCAGTACTTC. This gives the protein CASSWAKLEQYF. The J gene is TRBJ2-7, the V gene TRBV5-6, with no clear D. The germline V gene has CDR1 SGHDT and CDR2 YYEEEE. The CDR3 sequence is 12 residues long. The V end was cut by 3 bases, the J end by 7 bases, with 11 bases between.